The clone carrying this TCR beta chain occurred once. Method: immunoSEQ multiplex PCR; TCRdb's copy keeps in-frame clones and lacks some. The repertoire has 84,000 or so clones, 83% of them found once; the top ten carry under 2.5%. V was trimmed by 5 bases and J by 5 bases, leaving 9 bases between them. The germline V gene encodes CDR1 SGHVS and CDR2 FNYEAQ. The CDR3 loop spans 12 amino acids. This sample was taken from a study of ipilimumab plus nivolumab after autologous stem cell transplantation. Overall study context: A median of about 8 nivolumab and 5 ipilimumab doses were given. The DLBCL group included primary refractory and relapsed cases.

Ipilimumab, 1 mg/kg, started 14 to 28 days after autologous transplant. This chain links TRBV7-6 with TRBJ2-5, with D unclear. This specimen consisted of PBMCs, obtained in a trial of ipilimumab plus nivolumab as post-transplant consolidation. The TCR comes from a male donor with diffuse large B-cell lymphoma. Written as DNA, the CDR3 is TGTGCCAGCAGCCCAGCCCGGGAGACCCAGTACTTC. Encoded protein: CASSPARETQYF.